One and the same sample provided the 23 T cell receptor beta chains below, sequenced in a study of control samples from healthy donors and cancer patients. Generated by immunoSEQ multiplex PCR, the TCRdb table keeps only in-frame clones and is missing some. The top ten hold 2.4% of the sample, which has about 150,000 clones, over 85% seen once. The specimen was blood. The origin of the receptors is a middle-aged man in good health.

J is TRBJ1-5 and V is TRBV5-6; D may be TRBD1 (6 bases). The V end lost 4 bases, the J end lost 6 bases, and 17 bases lay between the germline ends. CDR3 size: 15 residues. Looked up from germline, CDR1 is SGHDT and CDR2 is YYEEEE. CDR3 residues: CASSHQGIGSQPQHF. CDR3 nucleotide sequence: TGTGCCAGCAGCCACCAGGGGATTGGTAGTCAGCCCCAGCATTTT.

The chain is built from TRBV19 and TRBJ2-1; 9 bases fit TRBD2. Germline CDR1 reads LNHDA; CDR2 reads SQIVND (reference sequence). CDR3 length: 16 amino acids. V was pared by 2 bases and J by 7 bases, with 9 bases of the junction left unmatched. The CDR3: CASSILWLAGRNEQFF. The CDR3 nucleotides read TGTGCCAGTAGTATACTGTGGCTAGCGGGACGAAATGAGCAGTTCTTC. The variable domain in full, with the rest retrieved from reference TRBV19 and TRBJ2-1, is DGGITQSPKYLFRKEGQNVTLSCEQNLNHDAMYWYRQDPGQGLRLIYYSQIVNDFQKGDIAEGYSVSREKKESFPLTVTSAQKNPTAFYLCASSILWLAGRNEQFFGPGTRLTVL.

The chain uses TRBV5-1 and TRBJ2-5; D may be TRBD2 (7 bases). Trimming removed 0 bases at V and 4 bases at J, with 10 bases between. This CDR3 comprises 14 residues. Germline V gene data show CDR1 as SGHRS and CDR2 as YFSETQ. CDR3 nucleotides: TGCGCCAGCAGCTTGGCCGGGGGGCGAGAGACCCAGTACTTC. This codes for CASSLAGGRETQYF. The variable domain in full, with the rest retrieved from reference TRBV5-1 and TRBJ2-5, is KAGVTQTPRYLIKTRGQQVTLSCSPISGHRSVSWYQQTPGQGLQFLFEYFSETQRNKGNFPGRFSGRQFSNSRSEMNVSTLELGDSALYLCASSLAGGRETQYFGPGTRLLVL.

This clone appeared once. The chain employs TRBV6-2 or TRBV6-3 and TRBJ2-2; D gene unclear. Germline V CDR1 and CDR2: MNHEY, SVGEGT. CDR3 length: 14 amino acids. The V end lost 2 bases, the J end lost 4 bases, and 8 bases lay between the germline ends. The CDR3 is CASSYQEITGELFF. The CDR3 bases are TGTGCCAGCAGTTACCAAGAAATCACCGGGGAGCTGTTTTTT.

In regard to this clone: Distinct nucleotide sequences in the sample also encode this CDR3. The V call is TRBV5-6, the J call TRBJ1-1; TRBD1 might be the D (5 bases). The CDR3 consists of 13 residues. Germline CDR1 SGHDT, CDR2 YYEEEE. The V gene lost 5 bases and the J gene lost 2 bases, with 10 bases spanning the gap. The CDR3 DNA is TGTGCCAGCAGTCTGACAGTAAACACTGAAGCTTTCTTT. It encodes CASSLTVNTEAFF. The full variable domain, rest sourced from reference TRBV5-6 and TRBJ1-1, is DAGVTQSPTHLIKTRGQQVTLRCSPKSGHDTVSWYQQALGQGPQFIFQYYEEEERQRGNFPDRFSGHQFPNYSSELNVNALLLGDSALYLCASSLTVNTEAFFGQGTRLTVV.

V usage is TRBV18 and J usage is TRBJ2-1, with 8 bases fitting TRBD2. The CDR3 length is 14 residues. Trimming cost V 3 bases and J 2 bases; bases outside gene matches: 0. Germline values: CDR1 KGHSH, CDR2 LQKENI. Written as DNA, the CDR3 is TGTGCCAGCTCACCGACTAGCGCCTACAATGAGCAGTTCTTC. Protein sequence: CASSPTSAYNEQFF.

The chain is built from TRBV5-6 and TRBJ2-7; 9 bases match TRBD2. CDR3 length: 16 amino acids. V gave up 0 bases and J gave up 1 base; unmatched junction bases: 5. From germline, CDR1 is SGHDT and CDR2 YYEEEE. The CDR3, as DNA: TGTGCCAGCAGCTTGGTGGCTAGCGGGGTGTCCTACGAGCAGTACTTC. Residues: CASSLVASGVSYEQYF.

The rearrangement uses TRBV6-5 and TRBJ1-6; no reliable D call. Looked up from germline, CDR1 is MNHEY and CDR2 is SVGAGI. This CDR3 comprises 13 residues. The germline V and J ends were trimmed by 2 bases and 10 bases, with 9 bases remaining between them. DNA of the CDR3: TGTGCCAGCAGTTACGGCAGCCCCTCACCCCTCCACTTT. It yields the protein CASSYGSPSPLHF.

This clone was recorded only once. The chain uses TRBV6-5 and TRBJ2-5; a weak D match, TRBD2 (6 bases). V was pared by 6 bases and J by 0 bases, with 11 bases between. Germline V gene data show CDR1 as MNHEY and CDR2 as SVGAGI. The CDR3 spans 14 residues. CDR3 coding DNA: TGTGCCAGCAGGAGCAGCGGGTACCAAGAGACCCAGTACTTC. Amino acids: CASRSSGYQETQYF.

The rearrangement joins TRBV30 to TRBJ1-5; D unclear. The ends were cut back, 0 bases at V and 6 bases at J, with 9 bases in the middle. The CDR3 loop spans 13 amino acids. Germline-derived CDR1 and CDR2 are GTSNPN and SVGIG (reference sequence). The CDR3: CAWSVQLRQPQHF. The CDR3 coding sequence is TGTGCCTGGAGTGTACAGCTTCGTCAGCCCCAGCATTTT.

This clone showed up just once. The V gene is TRBV11-3, the J gene TRBJ2-7; D is uncertain. The CDR3 has 13 amino acids. Trimming cost V 1 base and J 6 bases, with 10 bases left between them. Germline loops: CDR1 SGHNT, CDR2 YENEEA. The CDR3 is CASSLGTSGEQYF. In DNA, the CDR3 is TGTGCCAGCAGCTTAGGGACCTCGGGCGAGCAGTACTTC.

Of note for this clone: One junction end disagrees with the germline gene, perhaps due to a read error. The rearrangement uses TRBV7-9 and TRBJ1-5; 9 bases line up with TRBD1. The V gene's germline CDR1 is SEHNR and CDR2 FQNEAQ (reference sequence). The CDR3 covers 14 residues. The CDR3 region has the DNA TGTGCCAGCAGCTCGGGACAGGGCAACCAGCCCCAGCATTTT. Residues: CASSSGQGNQPQHF. The variable domain in full, completed from reference TRBV7-9 and TRBJ1-5, reads DTGVSQNPRHKITKRGQNVTFRCDPISEHNRLYWYRQTLGQGPEFLTYFQNEAQLEKSRLLSDRFSAERPKGSFSTLEIQRTEQGDSAMYLCASSSGQGNQPQHFGDGTRLSIL.

This sequence joins TRBV28 and TRBJ1-4; D is possibly TRBD1 (5 bases). CDR1 MDHEN and CDR2 SYDVKM come from the germline V gene. V was shortened by 5 bases and J by 7 bases, with 17 bases between the two germline ends. This CDR3 is 15 amino acids long. CDR3 sequence: CASSQPPQGGEKLFF. The CDR3 DNA follows: TGTGCCAGCAGTCAACCCCCCCAGGGCGGTGAAAAACTGTTTTTT.

The chain is built from TRBV7-9 and TRBJ2-2; D perhaps matches TRBD2 (5 bases). CDR1 and CDR2 from the germline V gene are SEHNR and FQNEAQ (reference sequence). The V and J ends lost 1 base and 1 base respectively, with 16 bases between them. The CDR3 length is 18 residues. This CDR3 reads CASSLVVMWERNTGELFF. The CDR3 DNA reads TGTGCCAGCAGCTTAGTTGTGATGTGGGAGAGGAACACCGGGGAGCTGTTTTTT.

The chain links TRBV18 to TRBJ2-1; 10 bases are shared with TRBD2. V lost 2 bases and J lost 3; bases outside the gene matches: 4. The CDR3 covers 16 residues. Germline V gives CDR1 KGHSH, CDR2 LQKENI. The CDR3 loop reads CASSPTAGGDYNEQFF. The CDR3 DNA is TGTGCCAGCTCACCAACAGCGGGAGGGGACTACAATGAGCAGTTCTTC.

DNA for the CDR3: TGTGCCAGCAGCATCGCGGGACAGGGGTCCTACGAGCAGTACTTC. Translation gives CASSIAGQGSYEQYF. The genes are TRBV28 and TRBJ2-7, with TRBD1 identical over 10 bases. Germline trimming cut 6 bases from V and 1 base from J; bases unmatched to any gene: 6. Germline V CDR1 and CDR2: MDHEN, SYDVKM. The CDR3 is 15 amino acids.

V gene TRBV13 combines with J gene TRBJ2-5; possibly TRBD1 for D (6 bases). This CDR3 is 14 amino acids long. Trimming stripped 0 bases from V and 1 base from J, with 6 bases between. Germline CDR1 PRHDT, CDR2 FYEKMQ (reference sequence). The CDR3 DNA sequence: TGTGCCAGCAGCTTAGGACAGGGCCAAGAGACCCAGTACTTC. It is translated as CASSLGQGQETQYF.

The chain couples TRBV5-1 to TRBJ1-1; D may be TRBD1 (6 bases). The CDR3 runs to 13 residues. The ends were cut back, 3 bases at V and 5 bases at J, with 11 bases in the middle. CDR1 and CDR2 from the germline V gene are SGHRS and YFSETQ. The CDR3 DNA sequence: TGCGCCAGCAGCTCAATCAGGGGTACTGAAGCTTTCTTT. Its protein product is CASSSIRGTEAFF.

V gene TRBV10-3 combines with J gene TRBJ2-5; D gene unclear. Germline CDR1 ENHRY, CDR2 SYGVKD. The CDR3 has 12 amino acids. Trimming removed 5 bases at V and 1 base at J, with 5 bases between. Here the CDR3 reads CAISKSQETQYF. In DNA form, the CDR3 reads TGTGCCATCAGTAAATCCCAAGAGACCCAGTACTTC.

The V call is TRBV29-1, the J call TRBJ2-1; TRBD2 agrees at 7 bases. The CDR3 runs to 15 residues. V trimming: 4 bases; J trimming: 3 bases; junction bases outside the gene matches: 9. CDR1 and CDR2 from the germline V gene are SQVTM and ANQGSEA. This CDR3 is CSVVLAVSLYNEQFF. CDR3 nucleotide sequence: TGCAGCGTTGTTCTAGCGGTGAGCCTCTACAATGAGCAGTTCTTC.

The CDR3 here is CATRGDPPGSGELFF. The DNA for the CDR3 is TGTGCCACCAGAGGGGACCCCCCAGGGTCCGGGGAGCTGTTTTTT. This sequence joins TRBV15 and TRBJ2-2; TRBD1 or TRBD2 may be the D gene (5 bases each). Germline V gene lookup returns CDR1 LNHNV and CDR2 YYDKDF (reference sequence). The CDR3 runs to 15 residues. V was pared by 6 bases and J by 6 bases, with 17 bases between.

The chain links TRBV19 to TRBJ1-2; no firm D call. The CDR3 has 13 residues. The V gene lost 7 bases and the J gene lost 4 bases, with 13 bases spanning the gap. Germline assignment: CDR1 LNHDA and CDR2 SQIVND (reference sequence). The DNA for the CDR3 is TGTGCCAGTATGCGACCGCCCCGCTATGGCTACACCTTC. Residues: CASMRPPRYGYTF.

The count of this clone is one. This chain uses TRBV6-6 with TRBJ2-3; 9 positions agree with TRBD2. After removal of 7 bases from V and 1 base from J, the junction contained 6 bases not matched to a gene. CDR1 MNHNY and CDR2 SVGAGI come from the germline V gene (reference sequence). The CDR3 runs 15 residues. The CDR3 coding sequence is TGTGCCAGCAAAAGCGGGGGGCCTGGCACAGATACGCAGTATTTT. It encodes CASKSGGPGTDTQYF.